This T cell receptor beta chain was captured in a study of cytomegalovirus exposure and HLA in healthy donors. Findings and limits, study-wide: Among TCR beta chains, those listed as cytomegalovirus-associated numbered fewer than 200. Subsequent analysis revealed that first-cohort TCR clusters tended to co-occur in the 130 or so validation repertoires. Among the CMV-associated chains, a few were confirmed in vitro as specific for CMV antigens.

Remarks on this clone: Its antigen is as yet unknown.

TCRdb's table, derived via immunoSEQ multiplex PCR, lists solely in-frame clones and lacks some. The sample contains approximately 180,000 clones, around nine tenths of which appear only once. Germline-derived CDR1 and CDR2 are MNHEY and SMNVEV (reference sequence). This CDR3 is built from 15 residues. The V gene end was trimmed by 3 bases and the J gene end by 3 bases; junction bases not matched to a gene: 3. Material: PBMCs. The source of this sequence is a young man in good health and CMV-seropositive. The chain combines TRBV27 with TRBJ2-3; 10 bases fit TRBD2. CDR3 bases: TGTGCCAGCAGTTTCGGTAGCGGGAGGACAGATACGCAGTATTTT. Amino acids: CASSFGSGRTDTQYF.